This T cell receptor beta chain was recorded in a study of beta chain features in type 1 diabetes. The V end lost 6 bases, the J end lost 6 bases, and 17 bases lay between the germline ends. Germline V gene sequence: CDR1 PRHDT, CDR2 FYEKMQ (reference sequence). The CDR3 sequence is 14 residues long. cDNA synthesis used the whole RNA isolate, giving expressed TCRB sequences. The method was immunoSEQ multiplex PCR; TCRdb's version includes in-frame clones alone and lacks a portion of them. In the table there are 600,000 to 650,000 clones, 15% to 17% of which are singletons. The chain has TRBV13 and TRBJ2-5, with D possibly matching TRBD2 (5 bases). This TCR came from a man aged 18 to 35 in good health. Sequenced input: naive CD4+ T cells from blood. CDR3 in DNA: TGTGCCAGCAGTCTAAGGACCCTCGGGAAGACCCAGTACTTC. It encodes CASSLRTLGKTQYF.